This TCR beta chain was sequenced for a study of T cells in Graves' hyperthyroidism and ophthalmopathy. Recently diagnosed hyperthyroidism of less than 2 months' duration affected patients aged 18 to 65. RNA transcripts gave rise to amplified TCR beta CDR3 regions. Primed by the HTBI set, a first-round RT-PCR was run on the TCR CDR3. Each CDR3 protein gets one entry after TCRdb re-called the multiplex PCR reads with MiXCR. This table holds about 740,000 distinct CDR3 sequences, 12% to 15% found once. This clonotype was observed at least ten times. The CDR3 runs to 15 residues. Germline-derived CDR1 and CDR2 are MNHNS and SASEGT. V was clipped by 5 bases and J by 7 bases; unmatched bases: 4.

Sequencing was performed on blood. The sequence came from a woman aged 18-29 years with Graves' hyperthyroidism. This chain joins TRBV6-1 and TRBJ2-4; 14 nucleotides agree with TRBD2. The CDR3 region is CASSPGLAGENIQYF. CDR3 nucleotides: TGTGCCAGCAGTCCGGGACTAGCGGGAGAGAACATTCAGTACTTC.